This T cell receptor (beta chain) stems from a study of blood T cell repertoires in COVID-19. Under the authors' procedure: By means of reference gene primer amplification, nucleated cell counts were estimated. The assay was immunoSEQ multiplex PCR, and TCRdb's table has in-frame clones only and misses some. V and J calls plus clone size are reproduced from that table; the DNA served to infer D and trimming. Of around 81,000 clones in the sample, 83% were seen once. This CDR3 has 14 amino acids. V was pared by 4 bases and J by 0 bases, with 10 bases between. Germline CDR1 SGHRS, CDR2 YFSETQ. The count of this clone is one.

This chain joins TRBV5-1 and TRBJ1-2; D not certain. Sequences were obtained from peripheral blood. This clonotype was obtained from an elderly man with acute or convalescent COVID-19. CDR3 amino acids: CASSPDKPNYGYTF. The DNA of the CDR3 is TGCGCCAGCAGCCCTGACAAGCCTAACTATGGCTACACCTTC.